This TCR beta chain is from a study of cytomegalovirus exposure and HLA in healthy donors. Concerning this clone: Its matching antigen is unknown.

Study observations and caveats: When analyzed later, a missense DCLRE1C variant was found to be linked to TCR beta V- and J-gene trimming. A few V segments could not be told apart, such as TRBV6-2 and TRBV6-3, and were left out.

The primer mix had 60 Vbeta and 13 Jbeta primers. Here immunoSEQ multiplex PCR was the method, and the copy in TCRdb shows in-frame clones only, minus some. The profile shows about 100,000 clones, around 80% of them singletons. Per the germline V gene, CDR1 is MGHRA and CDR2 is YSYEKL. V lost 1 base to trimming and J lost 2 bases; unmatched junction nucleotides: 4. CDR3 size: 16 residues. The chain has TRBV4-1 and TRBJ2-1, with 8 bases that match TRBD1. This receptor was obtained from a woman younger than 30 in good health and CMV-seronegative. The source material was PBMCs. The CDR3: CASSQVQGATYNEQFF. For the CDR3, the DNA is TGCGCCAGCAGCCAAGTGCAGGGGGCAACCTACAATGAGCAGTTCTTC.